This is a list of T cell receptor beta chains from one sample in a study of blood T cell repertoires in COVID-19. Clones were read by immunoSEQ multiplex PCR, and TCRdb kept only the in-frame ones, dropping some. Of approximately 150,000 clones listed, around four fifths are singletons. Sequenced: PBMCs or T cells enriched from blood (not recorded which). The receptor set was obtained from a woman between 40 and 50 years old who had recovered from COVID-19. CDR3s include the opening cysteine and the closing phenylalanine or tryptophan. Each record gives: J gene, V gene, CDR3 length, clone size, D gene, CDR3 protein, CDR3 DNA. A D gene is named only where the DNA matches it firmly. Some rows mark clone size as missing; the rest say once, few, many or name a class of expanded clone.

J gene: TRBJ2-3
V gene: TRBV12-3/TRBV12-4
CDR3 length: 11
clone size: NA
D gene: NA
CDR3 protein: CASRLTDTQYF
CDR3 DNA: TGTGCCAGCAGACTCACAGATACGCAGTATTTT

J gene: TRBJ1-2
V gene: TRBV6-6
CDR3 length: 12
clone size: NA
D gene: TRBD1
CDR3 protein: CASSPDRAGYTF
CDR3 DNA: TGTGCCAGCAGTCCCGACAGGGCCGGCTACACCTTC

J gene: TRBJ2-7
V gene: TRBV5-1
CDR3 length: 14
clone size: few
D gene: NA
CDR3 protein: CASKRETIPYEQYF
CDR3 DNA: TGCGCCAGCAAGAGGGAAACCATCCCCTACGAGCAGTACTTC

J gene: TRBJ2-5
V gene: TRBV7-9
CDR3 length: 14
clone size: NA
D gene: TRBD2
CDR3 protein: CASSPSGGSETQYF
CDR3 DNA: TGTGCCAGCAGCCCCAGCGGGGGGTCAGAGACCCAGTACTTC

J gene: TRBJ2-7
V gene: TRBV27
CDR3 length: 15
clone size: NA
D gene: TRBD1
CDR3 protein: CASSLSGTGSYEQYF
CDR3 DNA: TGTGCCAGCAGTTTAAGCGGGACAGGGAGCTACGAGCAGTACTTC

J gene: TRBJ1-1
V gene: TRBV11-2
CDR3 length: 17
clone size: once
D gene: NA
CDR3 protein: CASSLEPLGGANTEAFF
CDR3 DNA: TGTGCCAGCAGCTTAGAACCCCTCGGGGGAGCGAACACTGAAGCTTTCTTT

J gene: TRBJ1-4
V gene: TRBV28
CDR3 length: 16
clone size: NA
D gene: NA
CDR3 protein: CASSSSIGEANEKLFF
CDR3 DNA: TGTGCCAGCAGTTCATCCATTGGGGAGGCTAATGAAAAACTGTTTTTT

J gene: TRBJ2-7
V gene: TRBV2
CDR3 length: 12
clone size: NA
D gene: NA
CDR3 protein: CASSEGLTVWYF
CDR3 DNA: TGTGCCAGCAGTGAGGGGCTGACGGTCTGGTACTTC

J gene: TRBJ1-3
V gene: TRBV5-1
CDR3 length: 16
clone size: NA
D gene: NA
CDR3 protein: CASSRDGQSSGNTIYF
CDR3 DNA: TGCGCCAGCAGCCGGGACGGACAGAGCTCTGGAAACACCATATATTTT

J gene: TRBJ2-7
V gene: TRBV13
CDR3 length: 14
clone size: once
D gene: TRBD1
CDR3 protein: CASQNRDRGYEQYF
CDR3 DNA: TGTGCCAGCCAAAACCGGGACAGGGGGTACGAGCAGTACTTC

J gene: TRBJ1-4
V gene: TRBV5-1
CDR3 length: 15
clone size: NA
D gene: NA
CDR3 protein: CASSGAGGANEKLFF
CDR3 DNA: TGCGCCAGCAGCGGCGCTGGGGGGGCTAATGAAAAACTGTTTTTT

J gene: TRBJ1-1
V gene: TRBV5-5
CDR3 length: 20
clone size: NA
D gene: TRBD1
CDR3 protein: CASSSTGGTGRDLMNTEAFF
CDR3 DNA: TGTGCCAGCAGCTCGACCGGGGGGACAGGCCGAGACTTGATGAACACTGAAGCTTTCTTT

J gene: TRBJ1-1
V gene: TRBV9
CDR3 length: 15
clone size: NA
D gene: NA
CDR3 protein: CASSVHWTANTEAFF
CDR3 DNA: TGTGCCAGCAGCGTCCACTGGACAGCCAACACTGAAGCTTTCTTT

J gene: TRBJ2-5
V gene: TRBV7-9
CDR3 length: 12
clone size: few
D gene: NA
CDR3 protein: CASSTSVETQYF
CDR3 DNA: TGTGCCAGCAGCACTTCCGTCGAGACCCAGTACTTC

J gene: TRBJ1-5
V gene: TRBV25-1
CDR3 length: 16
clone size: NA
D gene: NA
CDR3 protein: CASTGPDFTSNQPQHF
CDR3 DNA: TGTGCCAGCACTGGACCGGACTTTACTAGCAATCAGCCCCAGCATTTT

J gene: TRBJ1-1
V gene: TRBV9
CDR3 length: 15
clone size: NA
D gene: NA
CDR3 protein: CASSVAGDGFTEAFF
CDR3 DNA: TGTGCCAGCAGCGTAGCAGGGGATGGTTTTACTGAAGCTTTCTTT

J gene: TRBJ2-7
V gene: TRBV29-1
CDR3 length: 15
clone size: NA
D gene: TRBD1
CDR3 protein: CSVAQGQGLSYEQYF
CDR3 DNA: TGCAGCGTTGCCCAGGGACAGGGGTTATCCTACGAGCAGTACTTC

J gene: TRBJ2-3
V gene: TRBV19
CDR3 length: 16
clone size: NA
D gene: TRBD2
CDR3 protein: CASRTVGAGESDTQYF
CDR3 DNA: TGTGCCAGTAGAACCGTCGGAGCGGGAGAATCAGATACGCAGTATTTT

J gene: TRBJ2-1
V gene: TRBV28
CDR3 length: 16
clone size: NA
D gene: NA
CDR3 protein: CASSLTQGSSYNEQFF
CDR3 DNA: TGTGCCAGCAGTTTAACGCAGGGAAGCTCCTACAATGAGCAGTTCTTC

J gene: TRBJ1-2
V gene: TRBV9
CDR3 length: 13
clone size: NA
D gene: NA
CDR3 protein: CASSVTERGGYTF
CDR3 DNA: TGTGCCAGCAGCGTAACAGAACGGGGTGGCTACACCTTC

J gene: TRBJ1-1
V gene: TRBV5-4
CDR3 length: 13
clone size: once
D gene: NA
CDR3 protein: CASSPRTNTEAFF
CDR3 DNA: TGTGCCAGCAGCCCTAGGACAAACACTGAAGCTTTCTTT

J gene: TRBJ1-6
V gene: TRBV5-1
CDR3 length: 14
clone size: once
D gene: NA
CDR3 protein: CASSLGPGYSPLHF
CDR3 DNA: TGCGCCAGCAGCTTGGGCCCAGGGTATTCACCCCTCCACTTT

J gene: TRBJ1-5
V gene: TRBV6-2/TRBV6-3
CDR3 length: 14
clone size: NA
D gene: NA
CDR3 protein: CASSYVGLPQPQHF
CDR3 DNA: TGTGCCAGCAGTTACGTGGGGCTACCTCAGCCCCAGCATTTT

J gene: TRBJ2-3
V gene: TRBV11-3
CDR3 length: 16
clone size: NA
D gene: TRBD2
CDR3 protein: CASSPGTSGVTDTQYF
CDR3 DNA: TGTGCCAGCAGCCCAGGGACTAGCGGAGTCACAGATACGCAGTATTTT

J gene: TRBJ2-7
V gene: TRBV7-9
CDR3 length: 11
clone size: NA
D gene: NA
CDR3 protein: CASSETDLQYF
CDR3 DNA: TGTGCCAGCAGCGAGACAGACCTACAGTACTTC

J gene: TRBJ2-1
V gene: TRBV2
CDR3 length: 17
clone size: NA
D gene: TRBD2
CDR3 protein: CASSATYSGSRSNEQFF
CDR3 DNA: TGTGCCAGCAGTGCGACCTACAGCGGGAGTCGCTCAAATGAGCAGTTCTTC

J gene: TRBJ1-3
V gene: TRBV18
CDR3 length: 14
clone size: once
D gene: NA
CDR3 protein: CASSPPGNGNTIYF
CDR3 DNA: TGTGCCAGCTCACCTCCGGGAAATGGAAACACCATATATTTT

J gene: TRBJ2-1
V gene: TRBV7-9
CDR3 length: 14
clone size: few
D gene: TRBD1
CDR3 protein: CASSPGQGSDEQFF
CDR3 DNA: TGTGCCAGCAGTCCCGGACAGGGGTCGGATGAGCAGTTCTTC

J gene: TRBJ2-5
V gene: TRBV6-5
CDR3 length: 14
clone size: NA
D gene: TRBD1
CDR3 protein: CASNLRGPQETQYF
CDR3 DNA: TGTGCCAGCAATCTCAGGGGGCCCCAAGAGACCCAGTACTTC